These 2 T cell receptor beta chains share one sample of origin, sequenced in a study of vaccination and CD4 T cells after COVID-19. Antigens of these TCRs are unknown. Sequenced with the Oncomine TCR Beta short-read assay was DNA taken from cultured CD4+ T cells. TCRdb redid the calling of the PCR reads with MiXCR, one entry per CDR3 protein. The data show 15,000 to 20,000 distinct CDR3 sequences, 44% seen once. The treatment: approximately nine-day PBMC culture with coronavirus spike peptide pools or control peptides (ViraFEST assay). This material consisted of CD4+ T cells from blood, cultured in vitro, taken before SARS-CoV-2 vaccination. The receptors originated from a human donor who had recovered from COVID-19.

The chain carries TRBV7-3 and TRBJ2-3, with 7 positions matching TRBD2. From germline, CDR1 is SGHTA and CDR2 FQGTGA. V lost 3 bases and J lost 0; bases outside the gene matches: 3. This CDR3 spans 15 amino acids. CDR3 DNA sequence: TGTGCCAGCAGCTTGTCGGGGGGAAGCACAGATACGCAGTATTTT. Residues: CASSLSGGSTDTQYF.

V and J are TRBV20-1 and TRBJ2-3; 12 bases are shared with TRBD2. The CDR3 contains 17 residues. Germline CDR1 reads DFQATT; CDR2 reads SNEGSKA (reference sequence). The trim removed 1 base at V and 4 bases at J, leaving 9 bases unmatched. The CDR3: CSARAAPSGGAPDTQYF. CDR3 bases: TGCAGTGCTAGAGCAGCCCCTAGCGGGGGGGCCCCAGATACGCAGTATTTT.